Following are 25 T cell receptor beta chains from one sample sequenced in a study of blood T cell repertoires in COVID-19. Generated by immunoSEQ multiplex PCR, the TCRdb table keeps only in-frame clones and is missing some. This table has tens of thousands of clones, more than 80% appearing once. Sequencing was performed on peripheral blood. All receptors come from a human donor in a cohort sampled during active COVID-19.

There are a few counts of this clone. The gene calls are TRBV7-3 and TRBJ1-6; D not resolved. V was clipped by 3 bases and J by 10 bases, with 16 bases between them. Germline V gives CDR1 SGHTA, CDR2 FQGTGA. The CDR3 contains 15 residues. In DNA, the CDR3 is TGTGCCAGCAGCTTTTCGGGTGCCCAAGGATCACCCCTCCACTTT. This encodes CASSFSGAQGSPLHF.

J is TRBJ2-7 and V is TRBV7-2, with 8 bases identical to TRBD1. Germline V lookup: CDR1 SGHTA, CDR2 FQGNSA. The CDR3 has 16 residues. V was clipped by 0 bases and J by 2 bases; unmatched bases: 6. The CDR3 sequence is CASSLAGTGLTYEQYF. CDR3 sequence (DNA): TGTGCCAGCAGCTTAGCGGGGACAGGACTAACCTACGAGCAGTACTTC.

The gene calls are TRBV11-2 and TRBJ2-7, with 7 bases identical to TRBD1. The CDR3 sequence is 14 residues long. The V gene end was trimmed by 1 base and the J gene end by 2 bases; junction bases not matched to a gene: 2. Germline V gene sequence: CDR1 SGHAT, CDR2 FQNNGV. CDR3 DNA: TGTGCCAGCAGCTTAGGGGGGACAGCCTACGAGCAGTACTTC. This encodes CASSLGGTAYEQYF.

J is TRBJ2-6 and V is TRBV2, with D possibly being TRBD2 (5 bases). Per germline, CDR1 SNHLY and CDR2 FYNNEI. Trimming shortened V by 4 bases and J by 1 base, and 8 bases separated the two germline ends. The CDR3 is 15 residues long. The CDR3 coding sequence is TGTGCCAGCAGTGTCGGGATTTCTGGGGCCAACGTCCTGACTTTC. Encoded protein: CASSVGISGANVLTF.

This clone occurred once. The V call is TRBV5-4, the J call TRBJ2-7, with 16 nucleotides matching TRBD2. The CDR3 contains 15 residues. The V gene end was trimmed by 4 bases and the J gene end by 4 bases; junction bases not matched to a gene: 2. CDR1 is SGHNT and CDR2 is YYREEE in the germline V gene (reference sequence). The CDR3 coding sequence is TGTGCCAGCAGCCAGGGACTAGCGGGAGGGTACGAGCAGTACTTC. It codes for CASSQGLAGGYEQYF.

This clone is a singleton in its sample. CDR3 in DNA: TGTGCCAGCAGCACGAGAGGGGGTTCGAGGGGGCCCTCCTACGAGCAGTACTTC. It is translated as CASSTRGGSRGPSYEQYF. The chain employs TRBV7-2 and TRBJ2-7; 7 positions match TRBD1. J lost 0 bases, V lost 5 bases, and 16 bases had no gene match. CDR1 SGHTA and CDR2 FQGNSA come from the germline V gene. CDR3 length: 18 amino acids.

The chain recombines TRBV6-6 with TRBJ1-1; the D gene is possibly TRBD1 (6 bases). Germline-derived CDR1 and CDR2 are MNHNY and SVGAGI (reference sequence). The CDR3 runs to 14 residues. Trimming stripped 7 bases from V and 1 base from J, with 13 bases between. The chain's CDR3 is CASTHRDENTEAFF. The CDR3 coding sequence is TGTGCCAGCACTCACAGGGATGAGAACACTGAAGCTTTCTTT.

This clone occurred once. The V call is TRBV11-2, the J call TRBJ2-2, with 8 bases matching TRBD1. Per the germline V gene, CDR1 is SGHAT and CDR2 is FQNNGV. The CDR3 consists of 14 residues. Unmatched junction bases numbered 0, after V lost 6 bases and J lost 0 bases. The CDR3: CASRGQANTGELFF. Here the CDR3 DNA reads TGTGCCAGCAGGGGACAGGCGAACACCGGGGAGCTGTTTTTT.

The chain uses TRBV19 and TRBJ1-5, with D hard to call. The germline V gene encodes CDR1 LNHDA and CDR2 SQIVND (reference sequence). The CDR3 spans 11 residues. This CDR3 reads CASGGNQPQHF. CDR3 nucleotides: TGTGCTAGCGGTGGAAATCAGCCCCAGCATTTT.

This sequence joins TRBV7-6 and TRBJ1-6, with 8 bases lining up with TRBD1. Germline values: CDR1 SGHVS, CDR2 FNYEAQ. The CDR3 totals 19 residues. The V segment lost 0 bases and the J segment 0 bases; nucleotides outside the gene matches: 7. In DNA, the CDR3 is TGTGCCAGCAGCTTAGCGCCAGGGGGCCCCGGCTCCTATAATTCACCCCTCCACTTT. Its translation: CASSLAPGGPGSYNSPLHF.

The chain has TRBV5-1 and TRBJ2-5; D is possibly TRBD2 (5 bases). Germline V CDR1 and CDR2: SGHRS, YFSETQ. The V end was cut by 4 bases, the J end by 5 bases, with 15 bases between. The CDR3 runs to 14 residues. The CDR3 region has the DNA TGCGCCAGCAGCCCCCCGGACTCCCGGGAGACCCAGTACTTC. It encodes CASSPPDSRETQYF. The full variable domain, completed using reference TRBV5-1 and TRBJ2-5, is KAGVTQTPRYLIKTRGQQVTLSCSPISGHRSVSWYQQTPGQGLQFLFEYFSETQRNKGNFPGRFSGRQFSNSRSEMNVSTLELGDSALYLCASSPPDSRETQYFGPGTRLLVL.

This chain joins TRBV15 and TRBJ2-5; 7 nucleotides align to TRBD2. The CDR3 loop spans 17 amino acids. Germline trimming cut 1 base from V and 4 bases from J; bases unmatched to any gene: 12. Per germline, CDR1 LNHNV and CDR2 YYDKDF (reference sequence). Written as DNA, the CDR3 is TGTGCCACCAGCAGAGGACGCGTATTGGCGGGAGCAGAGACCCAGTACTTC. As protein: CATSRGRVLAGAETQYF.

This chain uses TRBV7-9 with TRBJ2-5; D is uncertain. The CDR3 has 11 amino acids. Trimming cost V 5 bases and J 5 bases, with 6 bases left between them. The V gene's germline CDR1 is SEHNR and CDR2 FQNEAQ (reference sequence). Here the CDR3 DNA reads TGTGCCAGCAGCCCCTTGGAGACCCAGTACTTC. As protein: CASSPLETQYF.

The rearrangement uses TRBV7-8 and TRBJ1-6; TRBD1 is a possible D gene (5 bases). This CDR3 has 14 residues. In germline, CDR1 is SGHVS, CDR2 FQNEAQ. The V and J ends lost 5 bases and 4 bases respectively, with 9 bases between them. The CDR3 sequence: CASSARQYNSPLHF. The CDR3 DNA follows: TGTGCCAGCAGCGCCCGACAGTATAATTCACCCCTCCACTTT.

V gene TRBV11-3 combines with J gene TRBJ2-2; the D gene is possibly TRBD1 (6 bases). This CDR3 has 16 residues. The germline V gene encodes CDR1 SGHNT and CDR2 YENEEA. The V gene lost 4 bases and the J gene lost 4 bases, with 16 bases spanning the gap. The CDR3 region is CASSSESGVGTGELFF. As DNA, the CDR3 is TGTGCCAGCAGCTCCGAATCAGGGGTTGGCACCGGGGAGCTGTTTTTT.

The gene calls are TRBV29-1 and TRBJ2-1, with a possible D match to TRBD1 (5 bases). This CDR3 is 13 amino acids long. Trimming removed 3 bases at V and 9 bases at J, with 15 bases between. Germline assignment: CDR1 SQVTM and CDR2 ANQGSEA. CDR3 region: CSVDRGYGGEQFF. For the CDR3, the DNA is TGCAGCGTTGATAGGGGATATGGTGGTGAGCAGTTCTTC.

The chain recombines TRBV7-9 with TRBJ2-3; TRBD1 is a possible D gene (6 bases). CDR1 is SEHNR and CDR2 is FQNEAQ in the germline V gene (reference sequence). This CDR3 has 15 amino acids. Trimming shortened V by 5 bases and J by 4 bases, and 16 bases separated the two germline ends. The CDR3 region is CASSATPSGADTQYF. DNA of the CDR3: TGTGCCAGCAGCGCGACTCCCTCAGGGGCAGATACGCAGTATTTT.

A few counts support this clone. The chain combines TRBV19 with TRBJ1-5; weak D call: TRBD1 (5 bases). Trimming stripped 7 bases from V and 0 bases from J, with 7 bases between. The CDR3 is 13 amino acids. Germline CDR1 reads LNHDA; CDR2 reads SQIVND (reference sequence). DNA of the CDR3: TGTGCCAGTACGGACAATAGCAATCAGCCCCAGCATTTT. Amino acid sequence: CASTDNSNQPQHF.

The chain employs TRBV5-1 and TRBJ2-2; 11 bases line up with TRBD1. With V trimmed by 4 bases and J by 5 bases, 4 bases remained unmatched. CDR3 size: 15 residues. Looked up from germline, CDR1 is SGHRS and CDR2 is YFSETQ. This chain's CDR3 is CASSTGQGVTGELFF. The CDR3, as DNA: TGCGCCAGCAGCACGGGACAGGGGGTTACCGGGGAGCTGTTTTTT.

The gene calls are TRBV28 and TRBJ1-2; the D is unclear. This CDR3 contains 13 residues. Trimming stripped 6 bases from V and 8 bases from J, with 16 bases between. Germline V gives CDR1 MDHEN, CDR2 SYDVKM. In nucleotides, the CDR3 is TGTGCCAGCAGATCAGGTCAGGCGAGAGGCTACACCTTC. Protein product: CASRSGQARGYTF.

This chain links TRBV12-5 with TRBJ2-3; perhaps TRBD1 as D (6 bases). Germline CDR1 reads LGHNT; CDR2 reads FRNRAP. V shed 4 bases and J shed 5 bases, with 10 bases lying between them. The CDR3 totals 13 residues. The CDR3 nucleotides are TGTGCTAGTGGTTCGACAGGTGGAGATACGCAGTATTTT. This gives the protein CASGSTGGDTQYF.

The CDR3 sequence is CASSPQAPGGYTF. DNA of the CDR3: TGTGCCAGCAGCCCACAGGCCCCTGGGGGCTACACCTTC. This rearrangement joins TRBV3-1 (or the pseudogene TRBV3-2) to TRBJ1-2; tentative D call: TRBD1 (5 bases). CDR1 and CDR2 from the germline V gene are LGHDT and YNNKEL (reference sequence). Trimming left V 4 bases short and J 8 bases short, with 14 bases between. CDR3 length equals 13 residues.

This clone turned up a few times. The V and J genes are TRBV10-2 and TRBJ1-1; TRBD1 matches at 7 bases. Germline values: CDR1 WSHSY, CDR2 SAAADI. V shed 0 bases, J shed 13 bases, and the junction held 14 bases outside the gene matches. CDR3 size: 15 residues. The CDR3 DNA reads as TGCGCCAGCAGTGAGTCGTTTATAGGGGGCGCAGGAGGTTTCTTT. This gives the protein CASSESFIGGAGGFF.

The chain uses TRBV5-6 and TRBJ1-4, with 9 positions matching TRBD1. Germline-derived CDR1 and CDR2 are SGHDT and YYEEEE. V shed 1 base, J shed 7 bases, and the junction held 5 bases outside the gene matches. The CDR3 extends over 15 amino acids. Here the CDR3 reads CASSLYGTGTEKLFF. The DNA of the CDR3 is TGTGCCAGCAGCTTGTATGGGACAGGGACTGAAAAACTGTTTTTT. Supplemented by reference TRBV5-6 and TRBJ1-4, the full variable domain reads DAGVTQSPTHLIKTRGQQVTLRCSPKSGHDTVSWYQQALGQGPQFIFQYYEEEERQRGNFPDRFSGHQFPNYSSELNVNALLLGDSALYLCASSLYGTGTEKLFFGSGTQLSVL.

This clone was found once. The CDR3 DNA reads as TGTGCCAGTAGTATGAACAGGGGGCAGAGGTCCTACGAGCAGTACTTC. It is translated as CASSMNRGQRSYEQYF. This sequence joins TRBV19 and TRBJ2-7; 9 bases align to TRBD1. The CDR3 extends over 16 amino acids. Germline-derived CDR1 and CDR2 are LNHDA and SQIVND (reference sequence). The junction had 7 bases not matched to a gene; V was cut back by 3 bases and J by 1 base.